This T cell receptor (beta chain) was recovered during a study of blood T cell repertoires in COVID-19. CDR1 and CDR2 from the germline V gene are SGHNT and YYREEE (reference sequence). The ends were cut back, 0 bases at V and 0 bases at J, with 7 bases in the middle. This CDR3 contains 15 residues. Generated by immunoSEQ multiplex PCR, the TCRdb table keeps only in-frame clones and is missing some. The sample includes roughly 190,000 clones, around 90% of them seen just once. Only a few counts were recorded for this clone. The sequence was collected from a woman in her twenties or thirties who had recovered from COVID-19. The chain carries TRBV5-4 and TRBJ1-3, with D hard to call. Sequencing was performed on PBMCs or T cells enriched from blood (not recorded which). The CDR3 loop is CASSLAESSGNTIYF. In DNA, the CDR3 is TGTGCCAGCAGCTTGGCGGAGAGCTCTGGAAACACCATATATTTT. Full variable domain (outside the CDR3, taken from reference TRBV5-4 and TRBJ1-3): ETGVTQSPTHLIKTRGQQVTLRCSSQSGHNTVSWYQQALGQGPQFIFQYYREEENGRGNFPPRFSGLQFPNYSSELNVNALELDDSALYLCASSLAESSGNTIYFGEGSWLTVV.